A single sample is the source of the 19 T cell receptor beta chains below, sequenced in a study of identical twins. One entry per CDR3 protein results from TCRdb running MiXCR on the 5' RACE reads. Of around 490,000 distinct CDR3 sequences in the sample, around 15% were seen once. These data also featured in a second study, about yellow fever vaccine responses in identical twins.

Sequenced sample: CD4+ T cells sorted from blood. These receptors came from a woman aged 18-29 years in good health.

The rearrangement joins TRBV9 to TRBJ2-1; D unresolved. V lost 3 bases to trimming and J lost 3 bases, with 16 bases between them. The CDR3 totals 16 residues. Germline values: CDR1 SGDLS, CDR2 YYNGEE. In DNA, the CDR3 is TGTGCCAGCAGCGGCCAAGTGGCTCCTCGCTACAATGAGCAGTTCTTC. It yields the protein CASSGQVAPRYNEQFF.

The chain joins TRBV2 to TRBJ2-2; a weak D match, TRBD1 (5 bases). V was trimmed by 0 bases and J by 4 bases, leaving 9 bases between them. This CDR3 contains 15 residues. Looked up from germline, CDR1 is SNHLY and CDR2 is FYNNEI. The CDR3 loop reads CASSEAQGRTGELFF. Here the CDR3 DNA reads TGTGCCAGCAGTGAAGCCCAGGGTCGCACCGGGGAGCTGTTTTTT.

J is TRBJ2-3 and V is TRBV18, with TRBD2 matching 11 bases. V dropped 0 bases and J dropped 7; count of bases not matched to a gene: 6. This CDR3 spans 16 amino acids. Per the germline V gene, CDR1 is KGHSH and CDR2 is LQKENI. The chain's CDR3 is CASSPPSGRAANTQYF. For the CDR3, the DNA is TGTGCCAGCTCACCACCTAGCGGGAGGGCTGCAAATACGCAGTATTTT.

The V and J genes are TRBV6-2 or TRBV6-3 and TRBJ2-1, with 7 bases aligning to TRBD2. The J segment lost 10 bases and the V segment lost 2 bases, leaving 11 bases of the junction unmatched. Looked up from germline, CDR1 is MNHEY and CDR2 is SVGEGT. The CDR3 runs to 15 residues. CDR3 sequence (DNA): TGTGCCAGCAGTTACGCCGAGACTAGCTTAAAGGAGCAGTTCTTC. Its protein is CASSYAETSLKEQFF.

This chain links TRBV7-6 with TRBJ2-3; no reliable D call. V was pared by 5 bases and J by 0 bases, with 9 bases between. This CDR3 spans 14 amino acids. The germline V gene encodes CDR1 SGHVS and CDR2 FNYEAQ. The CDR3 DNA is TGTGCCAGCAGCCCAGTTATTAGCACAGATACGCAGTATTTT. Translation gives CASSPVISTDTQYF.

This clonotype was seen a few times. CDR3 in amino acids: CASSYGVGSGANVLTF. Here the CDR3 DNA reads TGTGCCAGCAGCTATGGGGTTGGCTCTGGGGCCAACGTCCTGACTTTC. The rearrangement links TRBV7-9 to TRBJ2-6; D is uncertain. Trimming removed 4 bases at V and 0 bases at J, with 10 bases between. CDR1 is SEHNR, CDR2 FQNEAQ, per germline (reference sequence). The CDR3 totals 16 residues.

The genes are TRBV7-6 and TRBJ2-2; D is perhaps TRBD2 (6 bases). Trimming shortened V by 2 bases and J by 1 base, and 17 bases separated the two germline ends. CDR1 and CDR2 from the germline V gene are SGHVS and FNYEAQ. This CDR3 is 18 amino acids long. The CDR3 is CASSLRFLEGENTGELFF. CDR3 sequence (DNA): TGTGCCAGCAGCTTAAGATTTCTGGAGGGAGAGAACACCGGGGAGCTGTTTTTT.

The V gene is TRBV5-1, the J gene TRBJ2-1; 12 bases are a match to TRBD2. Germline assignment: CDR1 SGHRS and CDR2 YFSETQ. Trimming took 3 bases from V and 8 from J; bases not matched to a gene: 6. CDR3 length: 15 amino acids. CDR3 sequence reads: CASSSRTSGKDEQFF. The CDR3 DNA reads TGCGCCAGCAGCTCGAGGACTAGCGGGAAGGATGAGCAGTTCTTC.

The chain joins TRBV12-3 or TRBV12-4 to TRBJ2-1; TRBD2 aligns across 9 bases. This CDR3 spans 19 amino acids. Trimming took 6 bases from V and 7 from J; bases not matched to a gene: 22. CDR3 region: CASRLASNGGSGSINEQFF. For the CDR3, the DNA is TGTGCCAGCAGACTCGCCTCGAACGGTGGTAGCGGGAGTATAAATGAGCAGTTCTTC.

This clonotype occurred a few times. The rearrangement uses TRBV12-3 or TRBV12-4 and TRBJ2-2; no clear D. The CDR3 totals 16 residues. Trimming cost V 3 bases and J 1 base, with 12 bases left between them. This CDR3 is CASSFKFIQNTGELFF. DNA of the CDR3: TGTGCCAGCAGTTTTAAATTTATCCAGAACACCGGGGAGCTGTTTTTT.

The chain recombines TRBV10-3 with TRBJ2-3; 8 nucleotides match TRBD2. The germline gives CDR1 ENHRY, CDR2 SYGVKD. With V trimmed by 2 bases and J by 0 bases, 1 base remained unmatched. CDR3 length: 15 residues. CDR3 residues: CAISEPSGSTDTQYF. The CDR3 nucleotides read TGTGCCATCAGTGAGCCTAGCGGGAGCACAGATACGCAGTATTTT.

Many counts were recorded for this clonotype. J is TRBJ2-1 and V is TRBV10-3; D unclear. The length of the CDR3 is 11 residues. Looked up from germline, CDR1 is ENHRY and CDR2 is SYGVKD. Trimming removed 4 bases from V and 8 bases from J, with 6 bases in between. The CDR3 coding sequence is TGTGCCATCAGTGGACGGGATGAGCAGTTCTTC. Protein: CAISGRDEQFF.

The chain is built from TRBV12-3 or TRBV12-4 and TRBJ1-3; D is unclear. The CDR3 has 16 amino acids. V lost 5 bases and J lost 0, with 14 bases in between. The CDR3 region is CASSPVQGNSGNTIYF. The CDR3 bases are TGTGCCAGCAGTCCCGTTCAAGGGAACTCTGGAAACACCATATATTTT.

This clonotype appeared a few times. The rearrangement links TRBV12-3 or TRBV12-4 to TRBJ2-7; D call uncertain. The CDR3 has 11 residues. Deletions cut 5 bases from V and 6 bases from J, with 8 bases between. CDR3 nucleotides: TGTGCCAGCAGTCCTGCCCGCGAGCAGTACTTC. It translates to CASSPAREQYF.

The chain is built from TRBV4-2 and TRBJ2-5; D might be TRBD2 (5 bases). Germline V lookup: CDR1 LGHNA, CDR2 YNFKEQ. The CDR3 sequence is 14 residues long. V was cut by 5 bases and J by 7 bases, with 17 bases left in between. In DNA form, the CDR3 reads TGTGCCAGCAGCACCGACACGTTTCGGGGGACCCAGTACTTC. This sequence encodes CASSTDTFRGTQYF.

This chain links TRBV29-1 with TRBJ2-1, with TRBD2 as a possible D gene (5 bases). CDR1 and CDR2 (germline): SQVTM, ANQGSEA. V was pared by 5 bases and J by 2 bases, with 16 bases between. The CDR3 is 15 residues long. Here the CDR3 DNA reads TGCAGCGTTCCAGCGGCAGGTCATACCTACAATGAGCAGTTCTTC. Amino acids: CSVPAAGHTYNEQFF.

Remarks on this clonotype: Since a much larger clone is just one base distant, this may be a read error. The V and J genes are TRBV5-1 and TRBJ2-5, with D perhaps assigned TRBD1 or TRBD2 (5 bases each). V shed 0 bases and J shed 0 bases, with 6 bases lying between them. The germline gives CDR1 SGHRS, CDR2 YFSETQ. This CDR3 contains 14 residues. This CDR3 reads CASSLVGHQETQYF. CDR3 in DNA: TGCGCCAGCAGCTTGGTGGGACACCAAGAGACCCAGTACTTC.

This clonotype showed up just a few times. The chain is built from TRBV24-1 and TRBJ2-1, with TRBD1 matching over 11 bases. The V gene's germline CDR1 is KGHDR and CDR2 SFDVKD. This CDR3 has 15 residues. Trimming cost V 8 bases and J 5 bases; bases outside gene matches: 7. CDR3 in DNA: TGTGCCACCACGTCTTCGGGACAGGGGGACAATGAGCAGTTCTTC. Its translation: CATTSSGQGDNEQFF.

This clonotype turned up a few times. The CDR3 coding sequence is TGCAGTGCTAGCCGTAGCGGAGTCACAGATACGCAGTATTTT. It specifies CSASRSGVTDTQYF. The V gene is TRBV20-1, the J gene TRBJ2-3; TRBD2 is a possible D gene (6 bases). The CDR3 has 14 amino acids. Trimming cost V 3 bases and J 2 bases, with 12 bases left between them. Germline V gene sequence: CDR1 DFQATT, CDR2 SNEGSKA (reference sequence).